A single sample is the source of the 18 T cell receptor beta chains below, sequenced in a study of early stage breast cancer tumors. TCRdb's copy holds only in-frame clones and misses some; the assay was immunoSEQ multiplex PCR. This sample yields tens of thousands of clones, of which 70% to 85% are seen a single time; over 6% belongs to the top ten. The source material was blood. The receptor source for this set is a person in their sixties or seventies with breast cancer.

By proportion, this clone is large (0.1 to 1%). This chain connects TRBV6-4 to TRBJ1-2; TRBD1 agrees at 7 bases. The V segment lost 2 bases and the J segment 8 bases; nucleotides outside the gene matches: 11. Germline CDR1 MRHNA, CDR2 SNTAGT. This CDR3 region has 15 residues. This CDR3 reads CASSDTGEPSGGYTF. For the CDR3, the DNA is TGTGCCAGCAGTGACACAGGGGAACCTTCTGGGGGCTACACCTTC.

The chain links TRBV5-6 to TRBJ1-5; a possible D gene is TRBD1 (5 bases). V gave up 0 bases and J gave up 5 bases, with 15 bases separating them. Germline-derived CDR1 and CDR2 are SGHDT and YYEEEE. This CDR3 is 16 amino acids long. The CDR3 sequence: CASSLGVGWGDQPQHF. The CDR3 bases are TGTGCCAGCAGCTTGGGAGTGGGATGGGGGGATCAGCCCCAGCATTTT. Together with reference TRBV5-6 and TRBJ1-5, the CDR3 gives the full variable domain: DAGVTQSPTHLIKTRGQQVTLRCSPKSGHDTVSWYQQALGQGPQFIFQYYEEEERQRGNFPDRFSGHQFPNYSSELNVNALLLGDSALYLCASSLGVGWGDQPQHFGDGTRLSIL.

CDR3 region: CASSPYGGSGDTQYF. As DNA, the CDR3 is TGTGCCAGCAGTCCTTATGGGGGGAGTGGGGATACGCAGTATTTT. The V gene is TRBV28, the J gene TRBJ2-3; perhaps TRBD2 as D (6 bases). This CDR3 has 15 residues. Between the trimmed V and J ends, which lost 5 bases and 6 bases, there was a span of 18 bases. CDR1 MDHEN and CDR2 SYDVKM come from the germline V gene.

The chain recombines TRBV5-1 with TRBJ2-1; possibly TRBD1 or TRBD2 for D (6 bases each). Trimming left V 2 bases short and J 0 bases short, with 12 bases between. Looked up from germline, CDR1 is SGHRS and CDR2 is YFSETQ. The CDR3 contains 16 residues. Here the CDR3 DNA reads TGCGCCAGCAGCTTAGGGGGGAAAAGCTCCTACAATGAGCAGTTCTTC. Protein: CASSLGGKSSYNEQFF.

The CDR3 is CASSPNANPSYNEQFF. CDR3 DNA: TGCGCCAGCAGCCCTAATGCTAACCCCTCCTACAATGAGCAGTTCTTC. The chain couples TRBV4-1 to TRBJ2-1; no reliable D call. This CDR3 has 16 residues. Trimming removed 4 bases from V and 0 bases from J, with 13 bases in between. The V gene's germline CDR1 is MGHRA and CDR2 YSYEKL.

J is TRBJ2-3 and V is TRBV11-2; 8 positions agree with TRBD2. CDR3 length: 19 amino acids. The germline V gene has CDR1 SGHAT and CDR2 FQNNGV. V shed 4 bases and J 2 bases; nucleotides not matched to a gene: 17. This CDR3 reads CASSSSLSGTRRVTDTQYF. The CDR3 bases are TGTGCCAGCAGCTCCTCTTTGTCCGGGACTAGGAGGGTCACAGATACGCAGTATTTT.

The chain combines TRBV7-2 with TRBJ1-5; 7 nucleotides align to TRBD1. The CDR3 sequence is 16 residues long. V shed 1 base and J 4 bases; nucleotides not matched to a gene: 7. The germline gives CDR1 SGHTA, CDR2 FQGNSA. CDR3 DNA: TGTGCCAGCAGCTTAGGGTGGGGCAGGGGGAATCAGCCCCAGCATTTT. It is translated as CASSLGWGRGNQPQHF.

The rearrangement links TRBV6-6 to TRBJ2-1, with TRBD2 matching 9 bases. The CDR3 is 14 residues long. Germline lookup yields CDR1 MNHNY and CDR2 SVGAGI (reference sequence). V was pared by 0 bases and J by 9 bases, with 3 bases of the junction left unmatched. CDR3 nucleotide sequence: TGTGCCAGCAGTTACTCGGCGGGAGGGCTTGAGCAGTTCTTC. This encodes CASSYSAGGLEQFF.

This rearrangement joins TRBV7-2 to TRBJ2-5, with D uncertain. CDR1 SGHTA and CDR2 FQGNSA come from the germline V gene. This CDR3 is 14 amino acids long. Trimming took 5 bases from V and 6 from J, leaving 16 bases between them. The CDR3 nucleotides are TGTGCCAGCAGCCCATTGACCCTAGGAAAGACCCAGTACTTC. It yields the protein CASSPLTLGKTQYF.

V usage is TRBV30 and J usage is TRBJ1-3; 8 bases are shared with TRBD1. This CDR3 contains 15 residues. Germline-derived CDR1 and CDR2 are GTSNPN and SVGIG (reference sequence). The V and J ends lost 3 bases and 4 bases, in that order; junction bases with no gene match: 8. CDR3 sequence reads: CAWRRDRGSGNTIYF. CDR3 DNA: TGTGCCTGGAGAAGAGACAGGGGTTCAGGAAACACCATATATTTT.

The chain couples TRBV7-9 to TRBJ2-3, with unresolved D. Germline V gene data show CDR1 as SEHNR and CDR2 as FQNEAQ (reference sequence). The CDR3 is 15 residues long. Trimming left V 1 base short and J 3 bases short, with 11 bases between. The CDR3 sequence is CASSLGEMTTDTQYF. In DNA form, the CDR3 reads TGTGCCAGCAGCTTAGGGGAAATGACGACAGATACGCAGTATTTT.

The V call is TRBV19, the J call TRBJ2-7; 7 bases align to TRBD1. Trimming at V came to 8 bases and at J to 5 bases, leaving 12 bases not matched to a gene. Germline CDR1 is LNHDA and CDR2 is SQIVND (reference sequence). The CDR3 spans 14 residues. CDR3 in amino acids: CASSRGDSRHEQYF. The CDR3 coding sequence is TGTGCCAGTTCCCGAGGGGACAGCAGACACGAGCAGTACTTC.

This chain links TRBV7-9 with TRBJ2-7; 7 bases align to TRBD1. CDR3 length equals 13 residues. Germline V gives CDR1 SEHNR, CDR2 FQNEAQ (reference sequence). V trimming: 6 bases; J trimming: 1 base; junction bases outside the gene matches: 3. The CDR3: CASSTGASYEQYF. The CDR3 DNA follows: TGTGCCAGCAGTACAGGGGCGTCCTACGAGCAGTACTTC.

This clone was counted between two and nine times. V usage is TRBV5-5 and J usage is TRBJ2-1; 14 bases match TRBD2. The V gene end was trimmed by 6 bases and the J gene end by 6 bases; junction bases not matched to a gene: 11. The CDR3 consists of 17 residues. Germline values: CDR1 SGHKS, CDR2 YYEKEE (reference sequence). CDR3 DNA: TGTGCCAGCAACGGCCCCGGGACTAGCGGGGGTCTCAATGAGCAGTTCTTC. Translating gives CASNGPGTSGGLNEQFF.

The chain is built from TRBV7-3 and TRBJ1-2; D gene ambiguous. Germline assignment: CDR1 SGHTA and CDR2 FQGTGA. Trimming shortened V by 5 bases and J by 1 base, and 8 bases separated the two germline ends. The CDR3 is 13 amino acids. The CDR3 DNA follows: TGTGCCAGCAGCCCCGGGCTTAACTATGGCTACACCTTC. This codes for CASSPGLNYGYTF. Looking up the rest from reference TRBV7-3 and TRBJ1-2 gives the full variable domain: GAGVSQTPSNKVTEKGKYVELRCDPISGHTALYWYRQSLGQGPEFLIYFQGTGAADDSGLPNDRFFAVRPEGSVSTLKIQRTERGDSAVYLCASSPGLNYGYTFGSGTRLTVV.

The CDR3 reads CASSLSGPDEQYF. CDR3 nucleotide sequence: TGTGCCAGCAGCCTCTCGGGCCCGGACGAGCAGTACTTC. V is TRBV5-5 and J is TRBJ2-7; D ambiguous. The CDR3 covers 13 residues. Trimming left V 4 bases short and J 5 bases short, with 13 bases between. The germline CDR1 and CDR2 sequences are SGHKS and YYEKEE (reference sequence). Full variable domain (rest looked up from reference TRBV5-5 and TRBJ2-7): DAGVTQSPTHLIKTRGQQVTLRCSPISGHKSVSWYQQVLGQGPQFIFQYYEKEERGRGNFPDRFSARQFPNYSSELNVNALLLGDSALYLCASSLSGPDEQYFGPGTRLTVT.

In this sample, this clone turned up a few times. The V call is TRBV28, the J call TRBJ1-5, with D tentatively TRBD1 (6 bases). This CDR3 has 15 amino acids. The germline V gene encodes CDR1 MDHEN and CDR2 SYDVKM. Trimming left V 3 bases short and J 4 bases short, with 13 bases between. The CDR3 protein is CASSLGGPNNQPQHF. CDR3 DNA sequence: TGTGCCAGCAGTTTGGGGGGGCCGAATAATCAGCCCCAGCATTTT.

In nucleotides, the CDR3 is TGTGCCACCAGCAGGGGGTTTGGGGGAGGAGCGAATGAGCAGTTCTTC. It is translated as CATSRGFGGGANEQFF. The J gene is TRBJ2-1, the V gene TRBV15; perhaps TRBD2 as D (6 bases). The CDR3 totals 16 residues. V lost 3 bases and J 7 bases, leaving 19 bases between the germline ends. The V gene's germline CDR1 is LNHNV and CDR2 YYDKDF (reference sequence).